The 13 T cell receptor beta chains reported below all come from one sample, sequenced in a study of OX40 agonist ivuxolimab in advanced cancers. Libraries were prepared by immunoSEQ multiplex PCR; TCRdb keeps only in-frame clonotypes and omits some of them. Of tens of thousands of clones detected, roughly 84% appear once; the ten largest clones hold roughly 0.9%. Sample: CD4+ or CD8+ T cells sorted from blood, taken in a trial of the OX40 agonist ivuxolimab. These receptors came from an adult with an advanced solid tumor such as melanoma, head and neck, liver or kidney cancer.

This clone has only a few counts. The J gene is TRBJ2-1, the V gene TRBV11-2; D may be TRBD1 (6 bases). CDR1 is SGHAT, CDR2 FQNNGV, per germline. This CDR3 spans 15 amino acids. Trimming took 2 bases from V and 6 from J, leaving 14 bases between them. CDR3 residues: CASSLTGLGSNEQFF. CDR3 sequence (DNA): TGTGCCAGCAGCTTAACAGGGCTAGGTAGCAATGAGCAGTTCTTC.

The rearrangement uses TRBV4-1 and TRBJ1-1; D ambiguous. This CDR3 has 14 residues. Deletions cut 5 bases from V and 1 base from J, with 11 bases between. Germline-derived CDR1 and CDR2 are MGHRA and YSYEKL. CDR3 region: CASSSKGPNTEAFF. The CDR3 nucleotides are TGCGCCAGCAGCTCCAAAGGGCCGAACACTGAAGCTTTCTTT.

The V and J genes are TRBV18 and TRBJ1-1; 10 bases line up with TRBD1. Germline V gene sequence: CDR1 KGHSH, CDR2 LQKENI. The CDR3 totals 14 residues. V was pared by 3 bases and J by 3 bases, with 1 base of the junction left unmatched. The CDR3 protein is CASSPGQGYTEAFF. As DNA, the CDR3 is TGTGCCAGCTCACCGGGACAGGGGTACACTGAAGCTTTCTTT.

The genes are TRBV6-1 and TRBJ2-4; 14 bases map to TRBD2. Germline CDR1 is MNHNS and CDR2 is SASEGT. The CDR3 is made up of 15 amino acids. The V and J ends lost 4 bases and 6 bases, in that order; junction bases with no gene match: 2. The CDR3 coding sequence is TGTGCCAGCAGTGCTGGACTAGCGGGGGGAAACATTCAGTACTTC. It specifies CASSAGLAGGNIQYF.

The J gene is TRBJ1-6, the V gene TRBV7-9; D gene ambiguous. Trimming removed 2 bases from V and 5 bases from J, with 7 bases in between. The CDR3 extends over 14 amino acids. CDR1 and CDR2 (germline): SEHNR, FQNEAQ (reference sequence). The CDR3: CASSLYGDNSPLHF. CDR3 DNA: TGTGCCAGCAGCTTATACGGAGATAATTCACCCCTCCACTTT.

This sequence joins TRBV28 and TRBJ1-1; 7 bases fit TRBD1. The CDR3 is 17 residues long. The V gene end was trimmed by 4 bases and the J gene end by 4 bases; junction bases not matched to a gene: 15. Germline values: CDR1 MDHEN, CDR2 SYDVKM. The CDR3 coding sequence is TGTGCCAGCAGTTCCCCGCTCGGAGGGGGCGCGGGCACTGAAGCTTTCTTT. Translated, it gives CASSSPLGGGAGTEAFF.

The genes are TRBV7-2 and TRBJ2-7; D gene uncertain. Germline V CDR1 and CDR2: SGHTA, FQGNSA. This CDR3 spans 14 amino acids. Between the trimmed V and J ends, which lost 5 bases and 1 base, there was a span of 12 bases. The CDR3 coding sequence is TGTGCCAGCAGCCCCCGGGCTACATCCTACGAGCAGTACTTC. Residues: CASSPRATSYEQYF.

The CDR3 here is CASSLTWAGEKLFF. The CDR3 nucleotides read TGTGCCAGCAGTCTCACTTGGGCGGGTGAAAAACTGTTTTTT. The chain couples TRBV27 to TRBJ1-4; D call uncertain. CDR1 is MNHEY, CDR2 SMNVEV, per germline (reference sequence). V was shortened by 5 bases and J by 7 bases, with 14 bases between the two germline ends. The CDR3 spans 14 residues. Together with reference TRBV27 and TRBJ1-4, the CDR3 gives the full variable domain: EAQVTQNPRYLITVTGKKLTVTCSQNMNHEYMSWYRQDPGLGLRQIYYSMNVEVTDKGDVPEGYKVSRKEKRNFPLILESPSPNQTSLYFCASSLTWAGEKLFFGSGTQLSVL.

The chain links TRBV7-8 to TRBJ1-2, with TRBD1 as a possible D gene (5 bases). The length of the CDR3 is 14 residues. From germline, CDR1 is SGHVS and CDR2 FQNEAQ. Trimming removed 1 base at V and 4 bases at J, with 10 bases between. The CDR3, as DNA: TGTGCCAGCAGCTTAGGTGGGACTCTCTATGGCTACACCTTC. Its protein product is CASSLGGTLYGYTF. Full variable domain (rest looked up from reference TRBV7-8 and TRBJ1-2): GAGVSQSPRYKVAKRGQDVALRCDPISGHVSLFWYQQALGQGPEFLTYFQNEAQLDKSGLPSDRFFAERPEGSVSTLKIQRTQQEDSAVYLCASSLGGTLYGYTFGSGTRLTVV.

This chain uses TRBV18 with TRBJ2-2; 7 bases line up with TRBD1. This CDR3 contains 15 residues. Losses at the gene ends were 6 bases for V and 0 bases for J; bases not matched to a gene: 4. Germline values: CDR1 KGHSH, CDR2 LQKENI. CDR3 nucleotides: TGTGCCAGCTCGCCGGGACAGACGAACACCGGGGAGCTGTTTTTT. This encodes CASSPGQTNTGELFF.

This chain joins TRBV28 and TRBJ2-7; TRBD1 matches 8 bases. Trimming took 7 bases from V and 2 from J; bases not matched to a gene: 10. The germline V gene has CDR1 MDHEN and CDR2 SYDVKM. The CDR3 spans 15 residues. In DNA form, the CDR3 reads TGTGCCAGCACCTCGGACAGGGAGAGGACCTACGAGCAGTACTTC. Encoded protein: CASTSDRERTYEQYF.

The chain couples TRBV19 to TRBJ1-5; 8 nucleotides align to TRBD1. Germline-derived CDR1 and CDR2 are LNHDA and SQIVND (reference sequence). The CDR3 totals 14 residues. Germline trimming cut 5 bases from V and 2 bases from J; bases unmatched to any gene: 2. The CDR3 region is CASSPTGGNQPQHF. CDR3 coding DNA: TGTGCCAGTAGTCCGACAGGGGGCAATCAGCCCCAGCATTTT.

The chain has TRBV5-1 and TRBJ2-4; D perhaps matches TRBD1 (6 bases). The CDR3 is 17 amino acids. Between the trimmed V and J ends, which lost 0 bases and 0 bases, there was a span of 13 bases. Germline assignment: CDR1 SGHRS and CDR2 YFSETQ. The CDR3 nucleotides read TGCGCCAGCAGCTTGGCCTTTGACAGGATAGCCAAAAACATTCAGTACTTC. It specifies CASSLAFDRIAKNIQYF.